The present T cell receptor beta chain was sequenced within a study of radiotherapy plus CTLA-4 blockade in lung cancer. Study-level information: Objective responses were recorded in about 18% of patients, with disease control recorded in roughly 31%. Points from the study as a whole: Reports identified early blood T cell clone dynamics, with interferon-beta, as the best response predictor. Radiotherapy was combined with ipilimumab, and tumor-derived TCR clones then expanded in blood.

Here immunoSEQ multiplex PCR was the method, and the copy in TCRdb shows in-frame clones only, minus some. The table includes fewer than 100,000 clones, 80% to 85% detected once. Germline CDR1 SNHLY, CDR2 FYNNEI. V trimming: 5 bases; J trimming: 8 bases; junction bases outside the gene matches: 5. CDR3 length: 13 residues. Comments on this clone: The antigen is undetermined.

This sequence joins TRBV2 and TRBJ2-3; 9 bases line up with TRBD2. Material: peripheral blood, obtained from a patient treated with radiotherapy plus ipilimumab. The TCR originated in a human donor with non-small cell lung cancer who had stable disease on radiotherapy plus ipilimumab. The CDR3 spells CASSSGGPRTQYF. The CDR3 DNA follows: TGTGCCAGCAGTAGCGGGGGGCCCCGTACGCAGTATTTT.